This T cell receptor beta chain was profiled in a study of OX40 agonist ivuxolimab in advanced cancers. The protocol was immunoSEQ multiplex PCR, while the TCRdb copy is restricted to in-frame clones and leaves out a portion. The repertoire holds around 35,000 clones, with around 80% as singletons. The length of the CDR3 is 17 residues. From germline, CDR1 is SGHVS and CDR2 FNYEAQ. V lost 4 bases, J lost 2 bases, and 20 bases lay in between. This specimen was CD4+ or CD8+ T cells sorted from blood, taken in a trial of the OX40 agonist ivuxolimab. This chain connects TRBV7-6 to TRBJ1-1; no reliable D call. This receptor was taken from an adult with an advanced solid tumor such as melanoma, head and neck, liver or kidney cancer. The CDR3 DNA is TGTGCCAGCAGCTCCCCTCATGGACGCAGTCGAAACACTGAAGCTTTCTTT. It codes for CASSSPHGRSRNTEAFF.